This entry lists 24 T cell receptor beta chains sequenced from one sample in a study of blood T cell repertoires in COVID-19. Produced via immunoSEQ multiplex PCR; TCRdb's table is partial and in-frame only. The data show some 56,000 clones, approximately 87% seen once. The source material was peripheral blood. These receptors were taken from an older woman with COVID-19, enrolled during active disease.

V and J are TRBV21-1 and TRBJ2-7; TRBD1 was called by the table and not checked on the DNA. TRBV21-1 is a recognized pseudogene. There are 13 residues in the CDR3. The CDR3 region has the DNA TGTGCCAGCAGCAACAGGGAAGGGAACGAGCAGTACTTC. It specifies CASSNREGNEQYF.

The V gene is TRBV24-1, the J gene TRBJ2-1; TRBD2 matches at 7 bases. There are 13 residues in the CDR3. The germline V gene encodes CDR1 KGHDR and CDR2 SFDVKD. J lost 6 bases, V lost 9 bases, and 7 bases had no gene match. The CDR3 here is CATGRTGGNEQFF. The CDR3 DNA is TGTGCCACCGGACGTACGGGAGGCAATGAGCAGTTCTTC.

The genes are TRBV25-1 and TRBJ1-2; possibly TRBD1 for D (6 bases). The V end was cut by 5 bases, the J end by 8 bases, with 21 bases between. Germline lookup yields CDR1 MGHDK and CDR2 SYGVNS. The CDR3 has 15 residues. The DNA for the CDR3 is TGTGCCAGCAGTCCCTATCCCGGGCAGGGGAGCGGCTACACCTTC. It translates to CASSPYPGQGSGYTF.

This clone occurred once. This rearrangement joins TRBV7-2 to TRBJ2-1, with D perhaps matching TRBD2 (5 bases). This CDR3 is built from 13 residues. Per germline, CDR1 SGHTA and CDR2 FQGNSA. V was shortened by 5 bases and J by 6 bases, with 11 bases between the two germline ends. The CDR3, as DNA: TGTGCCAGCAGCCCCACGGGGTTCAATGAGCAGTTCTTC. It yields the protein CASSPTGFNEQFF.

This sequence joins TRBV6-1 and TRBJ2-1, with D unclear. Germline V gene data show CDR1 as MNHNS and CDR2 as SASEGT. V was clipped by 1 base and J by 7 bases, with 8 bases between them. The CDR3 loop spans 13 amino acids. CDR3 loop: CASSEVGLNEQFF. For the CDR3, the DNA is TGTGCCAGCAGTGAAGTCGGTCTTAATGAGCAGTTCTTC.

CDR3 in amino acids: CASSPGTANTEAFF. CDR3 nucleotides: TGTGCCAGCAGTCCCGGGACAGCGAACACTGAAGCTTTCTTT. The chain recombines TRBV28 with TRBJ1-1, with 7 nucleotides matching TRBD1. The CDR3 runs 14 residues. The germline CDR1 and CDR2 sequences are MDHEN and SYDVKM. V dropped 5 bases and J dropped 1; count of bases not matched to a gene: 4.

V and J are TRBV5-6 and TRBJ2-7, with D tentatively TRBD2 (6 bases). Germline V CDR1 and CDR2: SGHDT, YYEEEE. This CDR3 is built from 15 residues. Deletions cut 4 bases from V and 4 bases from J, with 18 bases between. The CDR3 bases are TGTGCCAGCAGCCAGGGTACAGTCGGGGGTTACGAGCAGTACTTC. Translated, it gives CASSQGTVGGYEQYF. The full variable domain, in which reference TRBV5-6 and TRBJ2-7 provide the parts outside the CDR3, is DAGVTQSPTHLIKTRGQQVTLRCSPKSGHDTVSWYQQALGQGPQFIFQYYEEEERQRGNFPDRFSGHQFPNYSSELNVNALLLGDSALYLCASSQGTVGGYEQYFGPGTRLTVT.

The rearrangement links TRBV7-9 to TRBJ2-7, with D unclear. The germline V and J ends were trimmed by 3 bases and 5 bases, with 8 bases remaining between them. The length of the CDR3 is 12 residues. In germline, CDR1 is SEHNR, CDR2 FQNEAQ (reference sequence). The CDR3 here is CASSLLADEQYF. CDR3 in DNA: TGTGCCAGCAGCTTGTTGGCCGACGAGCAGTACTTC. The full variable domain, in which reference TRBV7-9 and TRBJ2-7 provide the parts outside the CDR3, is DTGVSQNPRHKITKRGQNVTFRCDPISEHNRLYWYRQTLGQGPEFLTYFQNEAQLEKSRLLSDRFSAERPKGSFSTLEIQRTEQGDSAMYLCASSLLADEQYFGPGTRLTVT.

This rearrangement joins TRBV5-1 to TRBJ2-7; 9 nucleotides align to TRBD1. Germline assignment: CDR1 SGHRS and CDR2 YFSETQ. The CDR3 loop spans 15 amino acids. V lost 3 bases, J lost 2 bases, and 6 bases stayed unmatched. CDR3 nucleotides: TGCGCCAGCAGCTACCTCGGGACAGGGACCTACGAGCAGTACTTC. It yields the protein CASSYLGTGTYEQYF.

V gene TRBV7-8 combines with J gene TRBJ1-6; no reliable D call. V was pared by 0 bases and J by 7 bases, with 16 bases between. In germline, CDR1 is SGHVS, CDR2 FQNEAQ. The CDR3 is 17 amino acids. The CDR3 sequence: CASSLAVAGSWNSPLHF. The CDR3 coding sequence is TGTGCCAGCAGCTTAGCGGTAGCTGGGTCGTGGAATTCACCCCTCCACTTT.

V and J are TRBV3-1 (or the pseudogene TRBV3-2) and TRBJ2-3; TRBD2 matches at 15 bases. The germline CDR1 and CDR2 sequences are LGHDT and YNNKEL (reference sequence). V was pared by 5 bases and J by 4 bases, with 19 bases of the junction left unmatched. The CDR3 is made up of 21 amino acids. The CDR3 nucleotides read TGTGCCAGCAGCTCAAAGGGTTGGACTAGCGGGAGGGCCGCCCCTGCAGATACGCAGTATTTT. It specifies CASSSKGWTSGRAAPADTQYF.

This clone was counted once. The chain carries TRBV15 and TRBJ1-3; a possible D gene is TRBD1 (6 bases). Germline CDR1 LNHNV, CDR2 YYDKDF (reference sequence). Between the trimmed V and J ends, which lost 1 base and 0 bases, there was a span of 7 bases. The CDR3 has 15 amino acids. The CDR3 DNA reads TGTGCCACCAGCAGAGGGACAGACTCTGGAAACACCATATATTTT. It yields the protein CATSRGTDSGNTIYF.

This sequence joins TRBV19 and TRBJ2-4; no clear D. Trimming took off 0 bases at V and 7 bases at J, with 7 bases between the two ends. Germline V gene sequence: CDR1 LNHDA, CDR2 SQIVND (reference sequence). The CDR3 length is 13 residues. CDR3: CASSIERWNIQYF. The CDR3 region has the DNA TGTGCCAGTAGTATAGAGCGGTGGAACATTCAGTACTTC.

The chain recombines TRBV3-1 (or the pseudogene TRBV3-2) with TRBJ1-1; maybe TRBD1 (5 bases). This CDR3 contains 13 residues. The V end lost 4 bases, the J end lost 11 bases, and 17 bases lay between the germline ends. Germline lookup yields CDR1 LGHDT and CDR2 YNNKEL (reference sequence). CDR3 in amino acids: CASSPSGESAAFF. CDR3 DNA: TGTGCCAGCAGCCCCTCGGGGGAGTCGGCGGCTTTCTTT.

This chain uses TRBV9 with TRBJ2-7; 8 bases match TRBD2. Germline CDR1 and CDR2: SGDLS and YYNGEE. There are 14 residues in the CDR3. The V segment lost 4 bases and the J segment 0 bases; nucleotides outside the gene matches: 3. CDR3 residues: CASSPSGSSYEQYF. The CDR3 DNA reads TGTGCCAGCAGCCCGAGCGGGAGCTCCTACGAGCAGTACTTC.

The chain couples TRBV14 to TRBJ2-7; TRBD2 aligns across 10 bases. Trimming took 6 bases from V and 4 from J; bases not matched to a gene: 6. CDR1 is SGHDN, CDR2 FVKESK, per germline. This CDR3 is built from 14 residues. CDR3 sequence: CASSRTSGYYEQYF. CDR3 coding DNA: TGTGCCAGCAGTCGGACTAGCGGCTATTACGAGCAGTACTTC.

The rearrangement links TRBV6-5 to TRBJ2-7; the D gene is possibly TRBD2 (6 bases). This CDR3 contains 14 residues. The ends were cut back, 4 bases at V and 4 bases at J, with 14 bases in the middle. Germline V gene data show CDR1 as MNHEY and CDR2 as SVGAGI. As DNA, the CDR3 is TGTGCCAGCAGTTCCTCCGGAGGGAGGTACGAGCAGTACTTC. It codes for CASSSSGGRYEQYF.

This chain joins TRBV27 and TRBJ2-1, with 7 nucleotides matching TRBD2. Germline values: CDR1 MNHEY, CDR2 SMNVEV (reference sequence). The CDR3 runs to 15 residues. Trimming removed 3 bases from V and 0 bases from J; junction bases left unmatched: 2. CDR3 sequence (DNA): TGTGCCAGCAGTTTCGCGGGAGCCTCCTACAATGAGCAGTTCTTC. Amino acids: CASSFAGASYNEQFF.

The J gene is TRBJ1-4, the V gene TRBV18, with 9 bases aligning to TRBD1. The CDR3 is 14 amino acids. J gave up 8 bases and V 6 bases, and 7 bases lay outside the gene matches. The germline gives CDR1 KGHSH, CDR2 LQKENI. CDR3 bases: TGTGCCAGCTCTCTACAGGGGGCGTTAGAAAAACTGTTTTTT. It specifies CASSLQGALEKLFF.

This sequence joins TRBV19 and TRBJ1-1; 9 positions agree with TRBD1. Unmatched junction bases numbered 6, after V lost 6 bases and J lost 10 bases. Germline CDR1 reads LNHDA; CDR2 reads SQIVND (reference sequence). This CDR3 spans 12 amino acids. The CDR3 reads CASRIQGASAFF. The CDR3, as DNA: TGTGCCAGTAGGATACAGGGGGCTTCAGCTTTCTTT.

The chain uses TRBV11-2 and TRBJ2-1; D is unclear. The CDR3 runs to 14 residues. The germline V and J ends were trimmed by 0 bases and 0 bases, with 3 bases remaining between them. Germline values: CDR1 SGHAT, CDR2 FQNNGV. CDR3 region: CASSLDRSYNEQFF. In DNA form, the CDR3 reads TGTGCCAGCAGCTTAGACCGCTCCTACAATGAGCAGTTCTTC.

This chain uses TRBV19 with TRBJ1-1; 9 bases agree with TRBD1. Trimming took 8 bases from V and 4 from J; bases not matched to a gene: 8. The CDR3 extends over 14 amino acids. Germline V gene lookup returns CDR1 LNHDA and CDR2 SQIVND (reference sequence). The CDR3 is CASCTQGALTEAFF. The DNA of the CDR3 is TGTGCCAGTTGTACACAGGGGGCGCTCACTGAAGCTTTCTTT.

In DNA form, the CDR3 reads TGTGCCAGCAGTGACAGGGGGCACTATGGCTACACCTTC. Protein product: CASSDRGHYGYTF. V usage is TRBV6-1 and J usage is TRBJ1-2; 8 bases fit TRBD1. Per the germline V gene, CDR1 is MNHNS and CDR2 is SASEGT. The CDR3 is 13 residues long. The J segment lost 3 bases and the V segment lost 3 bases, leaving 0 bases of the junction unmatched.

The CDR3 region is CASSTVPKGSPLHF. The CDR3 DNA reads as TGTGCCAGCAGCACCGTCCCAAAGGGGTCACCCCTCCACTTT. V usage is TRBV7-2 and J usage is TRBJ1-6, with D possibly TRBD1 on 5 matching bases. Deletions cut 5 bases from V and 10 bases from J, with 15 bases between. Germline V gene sequence: CDR1 SGHTA, CDR2 FQGNSA. This CDR3 spans 14 amino acids.